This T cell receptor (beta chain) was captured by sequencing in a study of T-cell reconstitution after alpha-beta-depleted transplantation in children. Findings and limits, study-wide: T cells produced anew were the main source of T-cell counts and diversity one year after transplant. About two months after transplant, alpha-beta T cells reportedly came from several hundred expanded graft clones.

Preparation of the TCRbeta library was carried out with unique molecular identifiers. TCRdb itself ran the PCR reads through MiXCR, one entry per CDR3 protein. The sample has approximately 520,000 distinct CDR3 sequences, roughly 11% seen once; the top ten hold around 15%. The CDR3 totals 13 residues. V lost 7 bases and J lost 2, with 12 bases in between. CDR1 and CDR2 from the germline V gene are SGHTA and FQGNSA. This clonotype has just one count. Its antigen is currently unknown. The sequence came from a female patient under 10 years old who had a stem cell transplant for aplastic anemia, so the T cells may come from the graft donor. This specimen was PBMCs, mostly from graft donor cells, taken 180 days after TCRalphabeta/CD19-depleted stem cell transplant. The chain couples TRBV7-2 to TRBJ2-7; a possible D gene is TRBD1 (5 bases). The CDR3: CASMGQGAYEQYF. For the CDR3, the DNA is TGTGCCAGCATGGGGCAGGGCGCCTACGAGCAGTACTTC. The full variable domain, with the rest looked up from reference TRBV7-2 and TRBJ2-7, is GAGVSQSPSNKVTEKGKDVELRCDPISGHTALYWYRQSLGQGLEFLIYFQGNSAPDKSGLPSDRFSAERTGGSVSTLTIQRTQQEDSAVYLCASMGQGAYEQYFGPGTRLTVT.